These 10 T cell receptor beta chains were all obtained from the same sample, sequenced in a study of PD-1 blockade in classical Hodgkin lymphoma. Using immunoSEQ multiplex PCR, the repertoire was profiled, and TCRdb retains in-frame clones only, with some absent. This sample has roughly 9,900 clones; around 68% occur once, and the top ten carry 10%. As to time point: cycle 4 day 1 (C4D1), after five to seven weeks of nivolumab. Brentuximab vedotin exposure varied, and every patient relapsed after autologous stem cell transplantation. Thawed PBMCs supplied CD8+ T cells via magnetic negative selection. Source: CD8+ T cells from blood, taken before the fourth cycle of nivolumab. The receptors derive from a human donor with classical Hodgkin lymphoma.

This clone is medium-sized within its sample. The DNA of the CDR3 is TGTGCCAGCAGCGTAGAGCCAGGAGGTGGGCCCCAGCATTTT. Protein: CASSVEPGGGPQHF. This chain links TRBV9 with TRBJ1-5; the D is unclear. Trimming took 0 bases from V and 9 from J, leaving 13 bases between them. CDR1 is SGDLS, CDR2 YYNGEE, per germline. This CDR3 has 14 residues.

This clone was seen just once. The CDR3 DNA follows: TGTGCCAGTGGGTCCAACACCGGGGAGCTGTTTTTT. This sequence encodes CASGSNTGELFF. J is TRBJ2-2 and V is TRBV6-5; D not certain. There are 12 residues in the CDR3. Trimming took 9 bases from V and 2 from J, leaving 7 bases between them. Germline loops: CDR1 MNHEY, CDR2 SVGAGI.

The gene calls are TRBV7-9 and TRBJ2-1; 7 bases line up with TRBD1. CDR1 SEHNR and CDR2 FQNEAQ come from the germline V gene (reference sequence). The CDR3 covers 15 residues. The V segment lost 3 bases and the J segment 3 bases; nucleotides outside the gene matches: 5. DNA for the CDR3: TGTGCCAGCAGCTTCTCCGGGACAGACTACAATGAGCAGTTCTTC. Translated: CASSFSGTDYNEQFF.

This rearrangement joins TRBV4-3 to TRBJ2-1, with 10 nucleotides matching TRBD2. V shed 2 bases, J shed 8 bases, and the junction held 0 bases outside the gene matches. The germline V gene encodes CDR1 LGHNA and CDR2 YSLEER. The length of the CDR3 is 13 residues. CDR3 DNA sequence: TGCGCCAGCAGCCAACTAGCGGGAGATGAGCAGTTCTTC. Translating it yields CASSQLAGDEQFF.

DNA for the CDR3: TGTGCCAGCAGCACAGGACTCTATTCCTACGAGCAGTACTTC. It yields the protein CASSTGLYSYEQYF. V gene TRBV5-8 combines with J gene TRBJ2-7, with D possibly called TRBD1 or TRBD2 (5 bases each). The germline V gene encodes CDR1 SGHTS and CDR2 YDEGEE. This CDR3 contains 14 residues. V lost 4 bases to trimming and J lost 1 base, with 12 bases between them.

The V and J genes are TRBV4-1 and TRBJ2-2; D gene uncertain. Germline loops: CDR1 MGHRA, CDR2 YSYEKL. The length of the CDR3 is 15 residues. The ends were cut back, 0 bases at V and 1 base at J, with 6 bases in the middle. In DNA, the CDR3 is TGCGCCAGCAGCCAAGACAGGAGGAACACCGGGGAGCTGTTTTTT. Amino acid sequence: CASSQDRRNTGELFF.

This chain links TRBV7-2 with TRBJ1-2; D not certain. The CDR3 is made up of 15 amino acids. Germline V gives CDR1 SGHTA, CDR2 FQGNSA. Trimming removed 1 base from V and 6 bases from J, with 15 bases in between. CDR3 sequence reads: CASSLDLVLMDGYTF. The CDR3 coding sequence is TGTGCCAGCAGCTTAGATCTAGTGCTGATGGATGGCTACACCTTC.

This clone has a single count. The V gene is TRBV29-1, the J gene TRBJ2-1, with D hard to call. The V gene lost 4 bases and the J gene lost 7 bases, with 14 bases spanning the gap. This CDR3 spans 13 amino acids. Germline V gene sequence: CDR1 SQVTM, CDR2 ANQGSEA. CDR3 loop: CSVVTVVANEQFF. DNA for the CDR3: TGCAGCGTTGTGACCGTAGTGGCTAATGAGCAGTTCTTC.

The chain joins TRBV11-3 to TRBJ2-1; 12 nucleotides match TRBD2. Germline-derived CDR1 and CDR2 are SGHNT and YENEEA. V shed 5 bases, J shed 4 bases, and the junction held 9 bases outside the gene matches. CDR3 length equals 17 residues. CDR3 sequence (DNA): TGTGCCAGCAGCCCGGGGCTAGCGGGAGGGCGGTACAATGAGCAGTTCTTC. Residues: CASSPGLAGGRYNEQFF. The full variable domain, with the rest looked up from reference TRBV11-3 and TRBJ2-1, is EAGVVQSPRYKIIEKKQPVAFWCNPISGHNTLYWYLQNLGQGPELLIRYENEEAVDDSQLPKDRFSAERLKGVDSTLKIQPAELGDSAVYLCASSPGLAGGRYNEQFFGPGTRLTVL.

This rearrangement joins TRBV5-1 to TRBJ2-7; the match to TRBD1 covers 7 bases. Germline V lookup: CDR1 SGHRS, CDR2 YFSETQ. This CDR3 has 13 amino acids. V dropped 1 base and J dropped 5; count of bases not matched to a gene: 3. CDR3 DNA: TGCGCCAGCAGCTTGAACAGGGGAAACGAGCAGTACTTC. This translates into CASSLNRGNEQYF.